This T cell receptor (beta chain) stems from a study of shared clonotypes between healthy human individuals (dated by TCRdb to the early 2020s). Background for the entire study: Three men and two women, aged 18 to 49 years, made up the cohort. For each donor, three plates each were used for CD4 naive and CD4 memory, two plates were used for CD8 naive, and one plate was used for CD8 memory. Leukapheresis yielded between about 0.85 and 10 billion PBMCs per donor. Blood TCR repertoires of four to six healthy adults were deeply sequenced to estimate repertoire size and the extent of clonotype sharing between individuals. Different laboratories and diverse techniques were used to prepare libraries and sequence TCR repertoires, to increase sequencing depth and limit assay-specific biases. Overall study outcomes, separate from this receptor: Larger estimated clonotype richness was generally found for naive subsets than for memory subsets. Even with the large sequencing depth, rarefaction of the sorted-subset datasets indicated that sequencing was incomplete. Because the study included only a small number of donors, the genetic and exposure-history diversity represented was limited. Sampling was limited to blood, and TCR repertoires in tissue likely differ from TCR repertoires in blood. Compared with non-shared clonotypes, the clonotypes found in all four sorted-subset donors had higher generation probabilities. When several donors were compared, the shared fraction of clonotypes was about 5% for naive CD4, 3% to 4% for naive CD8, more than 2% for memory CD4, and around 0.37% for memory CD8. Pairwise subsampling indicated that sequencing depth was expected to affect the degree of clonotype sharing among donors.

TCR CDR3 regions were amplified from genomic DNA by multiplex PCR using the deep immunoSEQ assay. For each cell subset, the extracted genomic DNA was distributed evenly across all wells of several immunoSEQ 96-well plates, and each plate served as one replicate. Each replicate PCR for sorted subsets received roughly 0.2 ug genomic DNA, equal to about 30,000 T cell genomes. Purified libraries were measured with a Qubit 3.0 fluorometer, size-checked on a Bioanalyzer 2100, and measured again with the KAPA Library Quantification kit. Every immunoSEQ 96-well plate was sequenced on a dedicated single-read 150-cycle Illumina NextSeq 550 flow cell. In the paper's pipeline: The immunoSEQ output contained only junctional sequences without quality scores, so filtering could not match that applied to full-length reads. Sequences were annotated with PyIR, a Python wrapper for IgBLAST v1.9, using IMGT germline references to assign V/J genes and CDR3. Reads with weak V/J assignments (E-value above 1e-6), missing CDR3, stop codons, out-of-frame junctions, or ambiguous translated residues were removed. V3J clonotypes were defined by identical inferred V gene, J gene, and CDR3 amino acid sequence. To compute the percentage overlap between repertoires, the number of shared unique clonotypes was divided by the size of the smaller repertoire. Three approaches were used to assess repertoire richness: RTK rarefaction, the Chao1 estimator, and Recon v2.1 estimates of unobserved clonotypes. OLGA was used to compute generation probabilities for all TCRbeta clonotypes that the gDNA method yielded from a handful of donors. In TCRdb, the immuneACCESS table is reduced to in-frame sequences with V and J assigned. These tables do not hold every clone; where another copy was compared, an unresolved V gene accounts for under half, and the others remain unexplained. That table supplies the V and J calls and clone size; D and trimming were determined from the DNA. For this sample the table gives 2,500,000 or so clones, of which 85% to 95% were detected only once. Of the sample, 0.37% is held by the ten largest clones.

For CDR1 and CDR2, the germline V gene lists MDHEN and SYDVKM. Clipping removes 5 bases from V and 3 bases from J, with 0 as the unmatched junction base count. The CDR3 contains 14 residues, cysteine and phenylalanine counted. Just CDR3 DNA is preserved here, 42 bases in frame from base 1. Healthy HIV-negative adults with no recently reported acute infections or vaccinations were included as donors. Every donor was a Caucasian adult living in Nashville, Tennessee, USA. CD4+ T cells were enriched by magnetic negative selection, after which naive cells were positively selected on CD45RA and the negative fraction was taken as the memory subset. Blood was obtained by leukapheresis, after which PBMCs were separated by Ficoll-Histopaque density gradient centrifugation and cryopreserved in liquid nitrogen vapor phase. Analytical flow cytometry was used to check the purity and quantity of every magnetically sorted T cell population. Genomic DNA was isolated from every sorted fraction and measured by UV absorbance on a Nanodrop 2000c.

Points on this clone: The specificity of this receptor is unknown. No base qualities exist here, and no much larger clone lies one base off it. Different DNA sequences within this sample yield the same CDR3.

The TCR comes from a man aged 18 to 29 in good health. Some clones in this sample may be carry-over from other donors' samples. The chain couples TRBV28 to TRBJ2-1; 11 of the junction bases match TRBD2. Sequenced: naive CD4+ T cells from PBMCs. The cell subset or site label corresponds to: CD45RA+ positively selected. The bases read TGTGCCAGCAGTCTAGCGGGAGGCTACAATGAGCAGTTCTTC. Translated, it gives CASSLAGGYNEQFF.